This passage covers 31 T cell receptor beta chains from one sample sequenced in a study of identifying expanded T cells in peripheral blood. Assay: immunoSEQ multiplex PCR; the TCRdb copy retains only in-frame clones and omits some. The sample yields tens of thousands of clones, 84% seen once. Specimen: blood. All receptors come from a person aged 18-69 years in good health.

In DNA, the CDR3 is TGTGCCAGCAGCCAAACGATCGGAAACACCATATATTTT. It yields the protein CASSQTIGNTIYF. The chain joins TRBV14 to TRBJ1-3; unclear D gene. Per germline, CDR1 SGHDN and CDR2 FVKESK. Trimming shortened V by 2 bases and J by 4 bases, and 6 bases separated the two germline ends. The CDR3 totals 13 residues.

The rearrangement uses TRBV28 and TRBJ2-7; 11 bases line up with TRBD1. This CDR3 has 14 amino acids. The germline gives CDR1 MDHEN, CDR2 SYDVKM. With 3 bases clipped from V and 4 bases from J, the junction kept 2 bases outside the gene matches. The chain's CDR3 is CASSFRDRGYEQYF. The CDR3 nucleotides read TGTGCCAGCAGTTTCCGGGACAGGGGGTACGAGCAGTACTTC.

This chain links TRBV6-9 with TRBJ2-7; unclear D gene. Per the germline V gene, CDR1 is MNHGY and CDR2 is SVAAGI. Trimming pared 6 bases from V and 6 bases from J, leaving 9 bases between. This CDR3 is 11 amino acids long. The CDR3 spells CASRSPGEQYF. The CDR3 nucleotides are TGTGCCAGCAGGTCGCCGGGCGAGCAGTACTTC.

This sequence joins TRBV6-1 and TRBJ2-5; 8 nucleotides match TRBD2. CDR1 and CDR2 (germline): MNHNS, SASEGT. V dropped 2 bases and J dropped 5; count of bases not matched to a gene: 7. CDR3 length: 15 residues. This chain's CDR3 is CASSEWAGGVETQYF. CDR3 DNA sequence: TGTGCCAGCAGTGAATGGGCGGGGGGCGTTGAGACCCAGTACTTC.

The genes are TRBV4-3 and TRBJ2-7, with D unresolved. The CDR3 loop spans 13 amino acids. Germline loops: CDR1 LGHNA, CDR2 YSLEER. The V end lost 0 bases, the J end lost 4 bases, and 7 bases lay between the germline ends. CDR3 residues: CASSQEFGYEQYF. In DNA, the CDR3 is TGCGCCAGCAGCCAAGAGTTCGGGTACGAGCAGTACTTC.

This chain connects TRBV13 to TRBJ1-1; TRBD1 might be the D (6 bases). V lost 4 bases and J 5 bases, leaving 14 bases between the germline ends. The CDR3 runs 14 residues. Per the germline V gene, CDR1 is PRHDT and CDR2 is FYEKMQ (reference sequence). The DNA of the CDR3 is TGTGCCAGCAGCTCCCTGGGGGCGGGGACTGAAGCTTTCTTT. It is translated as CASSSLGAGTEAFF.

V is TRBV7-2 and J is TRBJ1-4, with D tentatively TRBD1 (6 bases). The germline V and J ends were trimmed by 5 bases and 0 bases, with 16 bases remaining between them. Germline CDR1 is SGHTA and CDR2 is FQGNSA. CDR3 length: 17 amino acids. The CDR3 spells CASSKWGQVTTNEKLFF. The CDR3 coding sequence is TGTGCCAGCAGCAAATGGGGGCAAGTCACAACTAATGAAAAACTGTTTTTT.

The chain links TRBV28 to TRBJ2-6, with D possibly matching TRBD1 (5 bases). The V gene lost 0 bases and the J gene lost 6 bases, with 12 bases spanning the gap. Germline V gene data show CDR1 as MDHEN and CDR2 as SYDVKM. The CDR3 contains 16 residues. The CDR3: CASSLWPGPMANVLTF. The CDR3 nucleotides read TGTGCCAGCAGTTTATGGCCAGGGCCTATGGCCAACGTCCTGACTTTC.

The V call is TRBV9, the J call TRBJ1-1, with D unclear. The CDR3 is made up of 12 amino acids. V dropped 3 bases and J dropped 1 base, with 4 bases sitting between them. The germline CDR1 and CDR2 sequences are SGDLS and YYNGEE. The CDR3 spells CASSAANTEAFF. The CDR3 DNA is TGTGCCAGCAGCGCAGCGAACACTGAAGCTTTCTTT.

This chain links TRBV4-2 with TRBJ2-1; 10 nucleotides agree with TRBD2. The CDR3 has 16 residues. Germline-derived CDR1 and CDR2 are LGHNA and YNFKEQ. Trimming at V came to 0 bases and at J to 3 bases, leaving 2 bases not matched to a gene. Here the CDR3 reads CASSQELAGGYNEQFF. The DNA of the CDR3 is TGTGCCAGCAGCCAAGAATTAGCGGGAGGCTACAATGAGCAGTTCTTC.

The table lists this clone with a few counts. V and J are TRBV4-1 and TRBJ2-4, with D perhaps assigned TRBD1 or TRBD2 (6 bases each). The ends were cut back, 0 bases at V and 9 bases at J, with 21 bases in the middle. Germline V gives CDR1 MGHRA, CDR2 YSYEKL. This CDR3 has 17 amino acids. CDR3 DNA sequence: TGCGCCAGCAGCCAAGAGGAGGGGGGTTCCCTAAGTTTCATTCAGTACTTC. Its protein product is CASSQEEGGSLSFIQYF.

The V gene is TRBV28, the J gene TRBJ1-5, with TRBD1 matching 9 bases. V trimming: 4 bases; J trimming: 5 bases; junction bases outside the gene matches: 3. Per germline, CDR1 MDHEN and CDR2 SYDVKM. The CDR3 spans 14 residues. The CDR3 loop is CASSSGQGYQPQHF. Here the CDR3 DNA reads TGTGCCAGCAGTTCCGGACAGGGGTATCAGCCCCAGCATTTT.

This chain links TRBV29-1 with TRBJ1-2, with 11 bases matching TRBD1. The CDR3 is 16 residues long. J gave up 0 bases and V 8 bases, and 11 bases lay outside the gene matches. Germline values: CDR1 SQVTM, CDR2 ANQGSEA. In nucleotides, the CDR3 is TGCAGCACCACGGGACAGGGGGGTCAAGCTAACTATGGCTACACCTTC. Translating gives CSTTGQGGQANYGYTF.

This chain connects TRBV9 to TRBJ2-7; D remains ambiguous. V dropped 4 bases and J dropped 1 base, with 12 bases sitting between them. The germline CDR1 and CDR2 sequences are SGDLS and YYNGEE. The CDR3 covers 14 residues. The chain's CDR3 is CASSSRTNSYEQYF. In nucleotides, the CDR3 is TGTGCCAGCAGCTCCCGGACCAATTCCTACGAGCAGTACTTC.

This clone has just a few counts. The CDR3 sequence is CATSRGGQLGNTIYF. As DNA, the CDR3 is TGTGCCACCTCCAGGGGAGGTCAGCTTGGAAACACCATATATTTT. This rearrangement joins TRBV6-5 to TRBJ1-3, with TRBD1 as a possible D gene (6 bases). This CDR3 is built from 15 residues. The ends were cut back, 10 bases at V and 3 bases at J, with 19 bases in the middle. CDR1 and CDR2 from the germline V gene are MNHEY and SVGAGI.

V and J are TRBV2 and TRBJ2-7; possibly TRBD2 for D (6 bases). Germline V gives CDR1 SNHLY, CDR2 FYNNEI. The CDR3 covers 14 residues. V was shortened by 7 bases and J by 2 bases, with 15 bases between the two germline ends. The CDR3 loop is CASNMAGPTYEQYF. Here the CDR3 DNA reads TGTGCCAGCAATATGGCGGGGCCTACCTACGAGCAGTACTTC.

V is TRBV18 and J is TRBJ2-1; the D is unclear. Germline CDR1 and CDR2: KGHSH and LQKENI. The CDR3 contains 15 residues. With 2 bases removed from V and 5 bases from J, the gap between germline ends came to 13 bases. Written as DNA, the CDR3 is TGTGCCAGCTCACCAGCTCCGGCCGCTGACAATGAGCAGTTCTTC. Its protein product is CASSPAPAADNEQFF.

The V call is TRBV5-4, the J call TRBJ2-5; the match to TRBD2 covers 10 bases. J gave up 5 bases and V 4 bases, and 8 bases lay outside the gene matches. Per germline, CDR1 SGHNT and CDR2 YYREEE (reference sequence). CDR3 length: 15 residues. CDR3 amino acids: CASSSSGRNWETQYF. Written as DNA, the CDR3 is TGTGCCAGCAGCAGTAGCGGGAGGAACTGGGAGACCCAGTACTTC.

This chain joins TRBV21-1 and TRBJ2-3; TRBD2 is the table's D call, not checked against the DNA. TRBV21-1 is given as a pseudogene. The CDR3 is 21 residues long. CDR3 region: CASSKDPSVLMTGASTDTQYF. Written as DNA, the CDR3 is TGTGCCAGCAGCAAAGACCCCAGCGTGCTGATGACGGGAGCTAGCACAGATACGCAGTATTTT.

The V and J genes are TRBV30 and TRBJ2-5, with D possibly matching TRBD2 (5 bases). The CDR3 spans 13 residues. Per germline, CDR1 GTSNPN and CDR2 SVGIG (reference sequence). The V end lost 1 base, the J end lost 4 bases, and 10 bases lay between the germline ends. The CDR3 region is CAWSGLAGETQYF. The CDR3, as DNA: TGTGCCTGGAGTGGTCTAGCTGGAGAGACCCAGTACTTC.

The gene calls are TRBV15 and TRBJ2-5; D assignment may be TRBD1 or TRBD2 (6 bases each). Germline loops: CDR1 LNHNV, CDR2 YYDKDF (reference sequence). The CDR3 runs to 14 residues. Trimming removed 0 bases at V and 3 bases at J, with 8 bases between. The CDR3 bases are TGTGCCACCAGCAGAGAAAGGGGGGAAGAGACCCAGTACTTC. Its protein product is CATSRERGEETQYF.

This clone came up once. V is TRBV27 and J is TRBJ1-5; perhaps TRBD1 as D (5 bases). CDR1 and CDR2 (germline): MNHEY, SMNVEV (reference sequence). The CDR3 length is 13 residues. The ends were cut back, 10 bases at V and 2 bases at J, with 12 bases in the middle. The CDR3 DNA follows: TGTGCCACCGGGACCAGCCGCAATCAGCCCCAGCATTTT. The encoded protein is CATGTSRNQPQHF.

The CDR3 sequence is CASSEMIGQPLNYGYTF. DNA for the CDR3: TGTGCCAGCAGTGAAATGATCGGGCAGCCATTAAACTATGGCTACACCTTC. V is TRBV6-1 and J is TRBJ1-2; D is ambiguous. Germline V gene sequence: CDR1 MNHNS, CDR2 SASEGT. Deletions cut 2 bases from V and 2 bases from J, with 18 bases between. This CDR3 has 17 amino acids.

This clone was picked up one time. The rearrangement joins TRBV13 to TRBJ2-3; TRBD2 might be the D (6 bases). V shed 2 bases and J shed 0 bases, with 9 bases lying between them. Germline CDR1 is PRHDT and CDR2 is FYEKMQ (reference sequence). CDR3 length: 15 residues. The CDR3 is CASSLRAGSTDTQYF. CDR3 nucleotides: TGTGCCAGCAGCTTACGAGCGGGTAGCACAGATACGCAGTATTTT.

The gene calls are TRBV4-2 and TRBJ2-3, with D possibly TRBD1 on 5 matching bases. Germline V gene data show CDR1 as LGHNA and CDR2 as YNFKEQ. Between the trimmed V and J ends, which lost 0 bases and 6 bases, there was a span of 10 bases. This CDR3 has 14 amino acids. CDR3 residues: CASSQDRAGDTQYF. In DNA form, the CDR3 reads TGTGCCAGCAGCCAAGATCGGGCAGGGGATACGCAGTATTTT.

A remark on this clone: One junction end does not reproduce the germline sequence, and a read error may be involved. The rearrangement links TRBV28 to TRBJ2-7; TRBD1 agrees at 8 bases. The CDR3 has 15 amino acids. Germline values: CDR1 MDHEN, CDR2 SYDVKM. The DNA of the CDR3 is TGTGCCAGCAGTGTATGGACAGGGAGACCCTACGAGCAGTACTTC. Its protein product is CASSVWTGRPYEQYF.

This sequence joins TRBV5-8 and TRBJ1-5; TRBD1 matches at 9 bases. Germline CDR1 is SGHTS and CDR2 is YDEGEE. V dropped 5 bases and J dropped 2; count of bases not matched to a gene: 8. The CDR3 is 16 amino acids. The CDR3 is CASRLGTGYGNQPQHF. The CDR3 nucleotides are TGTGCCAGCAGACTTGGGACAGGGTATGGCAATCAGCCCCAGCATTTT.

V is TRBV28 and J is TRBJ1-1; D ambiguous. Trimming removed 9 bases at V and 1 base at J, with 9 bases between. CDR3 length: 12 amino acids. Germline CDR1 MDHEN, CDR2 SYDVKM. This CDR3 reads CARETPNTEAFF. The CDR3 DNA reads TGTGCCAGGGAGACACCGAACACTGAAGCTTTCTTT.

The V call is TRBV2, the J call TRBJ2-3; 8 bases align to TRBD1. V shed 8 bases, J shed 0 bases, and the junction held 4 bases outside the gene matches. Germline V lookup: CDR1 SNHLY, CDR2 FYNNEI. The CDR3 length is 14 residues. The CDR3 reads CASLGQGSTDTQYF. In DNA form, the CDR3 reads TGTGCCAGCCTCGGACAGGGAAGCACAGATACGCAGTATTTT.

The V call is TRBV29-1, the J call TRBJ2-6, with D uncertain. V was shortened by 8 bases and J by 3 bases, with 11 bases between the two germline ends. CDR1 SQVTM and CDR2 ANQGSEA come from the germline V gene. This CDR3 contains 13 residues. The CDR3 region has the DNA TGCAGCTTTACAGTGGATGGGGCCAACGTCCTGACTTTC. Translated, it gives CSFTVDGANVLTF.

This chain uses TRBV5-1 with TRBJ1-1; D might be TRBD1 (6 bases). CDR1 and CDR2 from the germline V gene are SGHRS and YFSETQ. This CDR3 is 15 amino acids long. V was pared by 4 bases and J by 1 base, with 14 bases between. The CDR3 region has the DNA TGCGCCAGCAGCCCACAGGGTCCCCCGAACACTGAAGCTTTCTTT. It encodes CASSPQGPPNTEAFF.